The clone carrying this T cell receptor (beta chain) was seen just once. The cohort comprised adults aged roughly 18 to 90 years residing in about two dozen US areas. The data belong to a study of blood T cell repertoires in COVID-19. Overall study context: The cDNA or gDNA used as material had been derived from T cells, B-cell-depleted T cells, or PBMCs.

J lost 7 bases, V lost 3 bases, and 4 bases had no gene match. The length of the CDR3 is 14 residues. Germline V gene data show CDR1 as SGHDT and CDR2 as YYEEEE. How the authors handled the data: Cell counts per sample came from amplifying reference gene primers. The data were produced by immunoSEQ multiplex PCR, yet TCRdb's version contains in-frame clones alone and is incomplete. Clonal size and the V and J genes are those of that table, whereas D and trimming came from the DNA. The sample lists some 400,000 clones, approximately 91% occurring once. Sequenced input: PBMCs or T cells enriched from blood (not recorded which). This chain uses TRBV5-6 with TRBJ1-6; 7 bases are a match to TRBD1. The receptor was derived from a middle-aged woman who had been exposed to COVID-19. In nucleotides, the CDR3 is TGTGCCAGCAGCTCCCGGGACAGAAATTCACCCCTCCACTTT. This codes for CASSSRDRNSPLHF.